Reported below is one T cell receptor (beta chain). Its specificity is unknown. The sample originates from a study of post-analysis software for immune sequencing data. Study-wide background: Clinical courses comprised relapsing-remitting, secondary progressive and progressive-relapsing multiple sclerosis. Study findings and constraints: With F measure, samples from one preparation batch clustered together strongly. Multiple sclerosis was associated with a significant reduction in normalized Chao1 diversity relative to controls. Patients showed TRBV5-6, TRBV5-1 and TRBV20-1 among five TRBV segments more frequent than in controls.

TCR beta cDNA libraries had unique molecular identifiers. T cells numbering roughly 1 to 10 million yielded some 500,000 cDNA molecules. From the PCR reads, TCRdb called clonotypes with MiXCR, one entry per CDR3 protein. The data show 450,000 or so distinct CDR3 sequences, under 55% seen once. CDR3 length: 15 amino acids. Germline CDR1 is WSHSY and CDR2 is SAAADI. V was clipped by 2 bases and J by 5 bases; unmatched bases: 6. This receptor was obtained from a girl aged 5 to 17 with multiple sclerosis. This chain connects TRBV10-2 to TRBJ2-3, with 8 bases that match TRBD2. The specimen was blood. The CDR3 DNA reads as TGCGCCAGCAGTGAGCGAGGAGCGGGAGAAGATACGCAGTATTTT. Residues: CASSERGAGEDTQYF.